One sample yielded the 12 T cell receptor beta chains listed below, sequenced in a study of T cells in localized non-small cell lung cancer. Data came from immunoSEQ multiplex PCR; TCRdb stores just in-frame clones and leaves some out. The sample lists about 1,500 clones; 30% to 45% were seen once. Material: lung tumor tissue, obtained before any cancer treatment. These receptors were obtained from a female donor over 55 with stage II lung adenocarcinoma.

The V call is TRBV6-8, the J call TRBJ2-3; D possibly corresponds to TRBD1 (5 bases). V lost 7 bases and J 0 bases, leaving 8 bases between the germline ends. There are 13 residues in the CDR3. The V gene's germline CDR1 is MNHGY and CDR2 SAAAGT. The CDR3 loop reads CASIGHSTDTQYF. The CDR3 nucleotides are TGTGCCAGCATTGGACACAGCACAGATACGCAGTATTTT.

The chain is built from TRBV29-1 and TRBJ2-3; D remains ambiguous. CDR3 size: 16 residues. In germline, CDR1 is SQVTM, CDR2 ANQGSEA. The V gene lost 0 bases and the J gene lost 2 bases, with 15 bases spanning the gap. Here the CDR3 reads CSVEERKVLITDTQYF. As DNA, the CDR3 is TGCAGCGTTGAAGAGAGAAAGGTCCTGATCACAGATACGCAGTATTTT.

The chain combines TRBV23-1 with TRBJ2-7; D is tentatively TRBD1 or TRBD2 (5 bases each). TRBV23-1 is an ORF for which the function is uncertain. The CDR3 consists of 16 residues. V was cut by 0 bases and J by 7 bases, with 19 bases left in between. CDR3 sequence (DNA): TGCGCCAGCAGTCAATCTGCAGGGTTCAGGGACGGGGAGCAGTACTTC. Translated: CASSQSAGFRDGEQYF.

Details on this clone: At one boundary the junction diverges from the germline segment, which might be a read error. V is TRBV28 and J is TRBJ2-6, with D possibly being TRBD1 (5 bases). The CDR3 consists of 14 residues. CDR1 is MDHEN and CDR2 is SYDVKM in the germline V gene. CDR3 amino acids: CASSFSSGANILTF. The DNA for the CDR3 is TGTGCCAGCAGTTTTAGCTCTGGGGCCAACATCCTGACTTTC.

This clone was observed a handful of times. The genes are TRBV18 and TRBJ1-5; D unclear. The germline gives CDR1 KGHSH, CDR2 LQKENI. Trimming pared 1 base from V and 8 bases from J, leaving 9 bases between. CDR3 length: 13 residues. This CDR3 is CASSPQVAEPQHF. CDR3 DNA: TGTGCCAGCTCACCACAGGTCGCGGAGCCCCAGCATTTT.

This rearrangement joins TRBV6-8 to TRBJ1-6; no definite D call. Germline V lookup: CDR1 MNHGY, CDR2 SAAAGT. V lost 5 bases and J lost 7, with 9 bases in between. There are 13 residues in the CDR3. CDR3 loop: CASSLTENSPLHF. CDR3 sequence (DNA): TGTGCCAGCAGTCTTACAGAGAATTCACCCCTCCACTTT.

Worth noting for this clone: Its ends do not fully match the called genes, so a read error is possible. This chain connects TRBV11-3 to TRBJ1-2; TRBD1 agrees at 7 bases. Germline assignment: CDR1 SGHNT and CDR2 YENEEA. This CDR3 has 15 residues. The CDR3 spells CVSSLWETGNYGYTF. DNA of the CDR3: TGTGTCAGCAGCTTATGGGAGACAGGGAACTATGGCTACACCTTC. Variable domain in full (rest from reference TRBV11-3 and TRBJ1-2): EAGVVQSPRYKIIEKKQPVAFWCNPISGHNTLYWYLQNLGQGPELLIRYENEEAVDDSQLPKDRFSAERLKGVDSTLKIQPAELGDSAVYLCVSSLWETGNYGYTFGSGTRLTVV.

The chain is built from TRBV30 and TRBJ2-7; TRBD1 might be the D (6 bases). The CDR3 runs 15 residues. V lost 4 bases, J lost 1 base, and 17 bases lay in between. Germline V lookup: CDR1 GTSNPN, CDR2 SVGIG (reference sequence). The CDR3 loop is CAWIPRTAISYEQYF. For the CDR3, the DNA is TGTGCCTGGATTCCTAGGACAGCCATTTCCTACGAGCAGTACTTC. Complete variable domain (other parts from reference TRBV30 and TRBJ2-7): SQTIHQWPATLVQPVGSPLSLECTVEGTSNPNLYWYRQAAGRGLQLLFYSVGIGQISSEVPQNLSASRPQDRQFILSSKKLLLSDSGFYLCAWIPRTAISYEQYFGPGTRLTVT.

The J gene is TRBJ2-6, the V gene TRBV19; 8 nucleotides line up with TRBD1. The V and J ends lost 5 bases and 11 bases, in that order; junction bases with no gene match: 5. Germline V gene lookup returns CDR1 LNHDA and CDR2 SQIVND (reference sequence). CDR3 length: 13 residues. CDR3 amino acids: CASSGGQGYVLTF. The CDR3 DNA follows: TGTGCCAGTAGTGGAGGACAGGGATACGTCCTGACTTTC.

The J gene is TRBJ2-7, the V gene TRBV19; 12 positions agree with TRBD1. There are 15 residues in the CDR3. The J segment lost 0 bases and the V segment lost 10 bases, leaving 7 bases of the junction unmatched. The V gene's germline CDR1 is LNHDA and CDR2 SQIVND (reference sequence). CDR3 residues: CATLPGQGASYEQYF. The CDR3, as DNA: TGTGCCACCCTTCCGGGACAGGGGGCCTCCTACGAGCAGTACTTC.

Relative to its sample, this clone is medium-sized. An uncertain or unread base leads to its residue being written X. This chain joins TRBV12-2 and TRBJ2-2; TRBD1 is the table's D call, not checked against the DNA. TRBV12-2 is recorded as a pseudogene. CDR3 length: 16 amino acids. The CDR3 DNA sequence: TGTGCCACAGTCCTTGGGACAGGGAGTAAYACCGGGGAGCTGTTTTTT. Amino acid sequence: CATVLGTGSXTGELFF. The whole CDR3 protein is CATVLGTGSNTGELFF.

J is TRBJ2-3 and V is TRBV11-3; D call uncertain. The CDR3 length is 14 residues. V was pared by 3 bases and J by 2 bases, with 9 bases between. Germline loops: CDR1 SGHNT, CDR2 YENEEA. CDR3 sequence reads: CASSLTHPTDTQYF. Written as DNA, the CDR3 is TGTGCCAGCAGCTTGACGCATCCCACAGATACGCAGTATTTT.